The 27 T cell receptor beta chains below all came from one sample that was sequenced in a study of T-cell memory formation after mild COVID-19. TCRdb re-analysed the 5' RACE reads in MiXCR, keeping a single row per CDR3 protein. The table lists about 110,000 distinct CDR3 sequences, around 12% of them singletons. Sample: PBMCs or a T cell subset sorted from them (not recorded which). The receptors originated from an adult woman who had mild COVID-19 (a few samples of this study predate the infection). Cell type and time point are not known.

J is TRBJ2-7 and V is TRBV10-3; D is possibly TRBD1 or TRBD2 (5 bases each). The germline CDR1 and CDR2 sequences are ENHRY and SYGVKD. The CDR3 contains 13 residues. V was clipped by 6 bases and J by 2 bases, with 11 bases between them. For the CDR3, the DNA is TGTGCCATCAGCCTAGCAGGGACCTACGAGCAGTACTTC. It yields the protein CAISLAGTYEQYF.

This clonotype has just a few counts. V usage is TRBV6-6 and J usage is TRBJ2-7, with TRBD1 as a possible D gene (6 bases). Germline loops: CDR1 MNHNY, CDR2 SVGAGI (reference sequence). Trimming pared 7 bases from V and 5 bases from J, leaving 18 bases between. The CDR3 is 14 residues long. CDR3 sequence: CASTGTLKADEQYF. The CDR3, as DNA: TGTGCCAGCACCGGGACACTCAAAGCGGACGAGCAGTACTTC.

This clonotype was seen a handful of times. V is TRBV7-6 and J is TRBJ2-7; TRBD2 aligns across 8 bases. The CDR3 has 14 residues. Germline trimming cut 10 bases from V and 1 base from J; bases unmatched to any gene: 9. Germline loops: CDR1 SGHVS, CDR2 FNYEAQ. The CDR3 protein is CATTSGPSSYEQYF. CDR3 DNA sequence: TGTGCCACTACTAGCGGCCCTTCTTCCTACGAGCAGTACTTC.

The J gene is TRBJ2-3, the V gene TRBV7-8; unclear D gene. This CDR3 comprises 15 residues. V was shortened by 1 base and J by 3 bases, with 11 bases between the two germline ends. The germline CDR1 and CDR2 sequences are SGHVS and FQNEAQ. The CDR3 DNA is TGTGCCAGCAGCTTAGGAACAGTGGATACAGATACGCAGTATTTT. This sequence encodes CASSLGTVDTDTQYF.

This clonotype came up a few times. The gene calls are TRBV7-9 and TRBJ1-2; D is possibly TRBD1 (5 bases). This CDR3 has 14 residues. The V end was cut by 1 base, the J end by 2 bases, with 8 bases between. Germline V gives CDR1 SEHNR, CDR2 FQNEAQ (reference sequence). The chain's CDR3 is CASSLDAGNYGYTF. The CDR3, as DNA: TGTGCCAGCAGCTTAGATGCAGGGAACTATGGCTACACCTTC.

The chain uses TRBV15 and TRBJ2-7; tentatively, D is TRBD1 (6 bases). The V gene's germline CDR1 is LNHNV and CDR2 YYDKDF (reference sequence). V lost 2 bases, J lost 5 bases, and 10 bases lay in between. The CDR3 runs 13 residues. The chain's CDR3 is CATSRPGQHEQYF. In DNA form, the CDR3 reads TGTGCCACCAGCAGACCGGGACAACACGAGCAGTACTTC. Full variable domain (rest looked up from reference TRBV15 and TRBJ2-7): DAMVIQNPRYQVTQFGKPVTLSCSQTLNHNVMYWYQQKSSQAPKLLFHYYDKDFNNEADTPDNFQSRRPNTSFCFLDIRSPGLGDTAMYLCATSRPGQHEQYFGPGTRLTVT.

This chain uses TRBV7-2 with TRBJ2-1; 11 nucleotides agree with TRBD2. The CDR3 has 15 residues. J gave up 5 bases and V 4 bases, and 4 bases lay outside the gene matches. Germline V gene sequence: CDR1 SGHTA, CDR2 FQGNSA. Here the CDR3 DNA reads TGTGCCAGCAGCTCAGCGACTAGCGGGAACAATGAGCAGTTCTTC. Its translation is CASSSATSGNNEQFF.

CDR3 loop: CFGGEGPSTYGYTF. The CDR3 coding sequence is TGCTTCGGAGGCGAGGGGCCGAGTACCTATGGCTACACCTTC. This chain links TRBV20-1 with TRBJ1-2, with a weak D call TRBD1 (5 bases). From germline, CDR1 is DFQATT and CDR2 SNEGSKA (reference sequence). The CDR3 runs 14 residues.

The chain employs TRBV29-1 and TRBJ2-1; 14 bases are shared with TRBD2. The CDR3 spans 14 residues. With V trimmed by 5 bases and J by 8 bases, 5 bases remained unmatched. Germline CDR1 and CDR2: SQVTM and ANQGSEA. CDR3 nucleotides: TGCAGCGTTCCTAGACTAGCGGGAGGGTATGAGCAGTTCTTC. It encodes CSVPRLAGGYEQFF.

On this clonotype itself: The DNA is omitted, as the CDR3 cannot be located on it reliably, and the CDR3 follows TCRdb's listing. The chain links TRBV5-6 to TRBJ2-7; the table gives TRBD1 as D, unverified against the DNA. Termini included, the CDR3 measures 15 amino acids. CDR1 SGHDT and CDR2 YYEEEE come from the germline V gene. CDR3 sequence reads: CASSFGSGAYYEQYF.

The chain joins TRBV3-1 to TRBJ1-1; D perhaps matches TRBD1 (5 bases). V was clipped by 1 base and J by 0 bases, with 18 bases between them. The CDR3 has 18 residues. Germline lookup yields CDR1 LGHDT and CDR2 YNNKEL (reference sequence). CDR3 residues: CASSQGLRGVGMNTEAFF. CDR3 DNA: TGTGCCAGCAGCCAAGGTTTAAGGGGCGTGGGTATGAACACTGAAGCTTTCTTT.

In this sample, this clonotype turned up many times. This chain uses TRBV6-5 with TRBJ2-7; 8 positions agree with TRBD1. This CDR3 has 12 residues. From germline, CDR1 is MNHEY and CDR2 SVGAGI. The CDR3 protein is CATGQALYEQYF. As DNA, the CDR3 is TGTGCGACGGGACAGGCACTCTACGAGCAGTACTTC.

The CDR3 nucleotides read TGTGCCACCAGCAGAGATAGCGGGGGGCCCTACAATGAGCAGTTCTTC. Amino acid sequence: CATSRDSGGPYNEQFF. V gene TRBV15 combines with J gene TRBJ2-1; 10 bases agree with TRBD2. With V trimmed by 0 bases and J by 2 bases, 1 base remained unmatched. CDR1 is LNHNV and CDR2 is YYDKDF in the germline V gene (reference sequence). The CDR3 is made up of 16 amino acids.

The sample holds a few counts of this clonotype. This rearrangement joins TRBV4-3 to TRBJ2-3; the match to TRBD2 covers 10 bases. This CDR3 is 15 amino acids long. Germline V CDR1 and CDR2: LGHNA, YSLEER. The ends lost 0 bases at V and 5 bases at J; junction bases unmatched: 2. The CDR3 region is CASSQDLAGGDTQYF. For the CDR3, the DNA is TGCGCCAGCAGCCAAGACTTAGCGGGAGGAGATACGCAGTATTTT.

This clonotype was observed a few times. This chain uses TRBV9 with TRBJ1-1; tentative D call: TRBD1 (5 bases). The CDR3 is 14 amino acids. Germline V gene data show CDR1 as SGDLS and CDR2 as YYNGEE. Deletions cut 5 bases from V and 4 bases from J, with 15 bases between. CDR3: CASSEGVVGTEAFF. The CDR3 DNA reads TGTGCCAGCAGTGAAGGGGTCGTGGGCACTGAAGCTTTCTTT.

This clonotype was detected a few times. This sequence joins TRBV6-1 and TRBJ2-7; 9 nucleotides agree with TRBD1. The CDR3 runs to 15 residues. V was clipped by 1 base and J by 6 bases; unmatched bases: 7. The germline V gene encodes CDR1 MNHNS and CDR2 SASEGT. CDR3 loop: CASSEETGGPTEQYF. CDR3 in DNA: TGTGCCAGCAGTGAAGAGACAGGGGGACCGACCGAGCAGTACTTC.

This clonotype appeared a few times. The chain recombines TRBV5-1 with TRBJ2-7; tentatively, D is TRBD2 (5 bases). This CDR3 has 19 amino acids. Germline lookup yields CDR1 SGHRS and CDR2 YFSETQ. Trimming cost V 4 bases and J 1 base, with 27 bases left between them. This CDR3 is CASSVPRTAAESGSYEQYF. The CDR3 DNA sequence: TGCGCCAGCAGCGTACCGCGAACGGCGGCCGAATCGGGGTCCTACGAGCAGTACTTC.

V and J are TRBV30 and TRBJ2-2; D call uncertain. Germline CDR1 and CDR2: GTSNPN and SVGIG (reference sequence). Trimming shortened V by 8 bases and J by 5 bases, and 21 bases separated the two germline ends. The CDR3 totals 15 residues. CDR3 residues: CAVDSKDVRTGELFF. CDR3 DNA: TGTGCCGTAGACTCAAAGGACGTTAGGACCGGGGAGCTGTTTTTT.

This clonotype has only one observation. The chain uses TRBV27 and TRBJ2-2; D call uncertain. Trimming cost V 3 bases and J 8 bases, with 7 bases left between them. This CDR3 has 12 amino acids. Germline CDR1 is MNHEY and CDR2 is SMNVEV (reference sequence). CDR3 in amino acids: CASSLPGGELFF. The CDR3 coding sequence is TGTGCCAGCAGTTTGCCCGGGGGGGAGCTGTTTTTT.

Many counts were recorded for this clonotype. The chain couples TRBV20-1 to TRBJ2-7, with 7 positions matching TRBD2. J was trimmed by 4 bases and V by 2 bases; bases with no gene match: 8. Germline V gene data show CDR1 as DFQATT and CDR2 as SNEGSKA (reference sequence). This CDR3 is 14 amino acids long. CDR3 bases: TGCAGTGCTAGATCCGTGGGGGGGGGTTACGAGCAGTACTTC. Its translation is CSARSVGGGYEQYF.

This clonotype was observed a handful of times. This sequence joins TRBV20-1 and TRBJ2-7, with 8 bases matching TRBD2. The CDR3 contains 15 residues. The junction had 10 bases not matched to a gene; V was cut back by 3 bases and J by 3 bases. Germline CDR1 DFQATT, CDR2 SNEGSKA (reference sequence). The CDR3 DNA reads as TGCAGTGCTAGCGTAGGTAGCGGGGTCCACTACGAGCAGTACTTC. Amino acid sequence: CSASVGSGVHYEQYF.

This rearrangement joins TRBV5-5 to TRBJ2-7; D call uncertain. Germline CDR1 SGHKS, CDR2 YYEKEE (reference sequence). The V end lost 4 bases, the J end lost 1 base, and 9 bases lay between the germline ends. The CDR3 runs to 13 residues. The CDR3 loop reads CASSVGFSYEQYF. In DNA form, the CDR3 reads TGTGCCAGCAGCGTGGGCTTTTCCTACGAGCAGTACTTC. Full variable domain (rest looked up from reference TRBV5-5 and TRBJ2-7): DAGVTQSPTHLIKTRGQQVTLRCSPISGHKSVSWYQQVLGQGPQFIFQYYEKEERGRGNFPDRFSARQFPNYSSELNVNALLLGDSALYLCASSVGFSYEQYFGPGTRLTVT.

In its sample, this clonotype was seen a few times. The chain joins TRBV20-1 to TRBJ2-5; D gene ambiguous. The CDR3 is 12 amino acids. Per germline, CDR1 DFQATT and CDR2 SNEGSKA (reference sequence). V was clipped by 4 bases and J by 4 bases, with 10 bases between them. The chain's CDR3 is CSATTNGETQYF. CDR3 DNA: TGCAGTGCTACCACTAATGGAGAGACCCAGTACTTC.

V gene TRBV3-1 combines with J gene TRBJ2-3; 7 bases align to TRBD1. CDR1 LGHDT and CDR2 YNNKEL come from the germline V gene (reference sequence). The V and J ends lost 0 bases and 3 bases, in that order; junction bases with no gene match: 15. The CDR3 covers 19 residues. For the CDR3, the DNA is TGTGCCAGCAGCCAAGACGGCAGGGGGATTGGGACCTGGACAGATACGCAGTATTTT. This encodes CASSQDGRGIGTWTDTQYF.

This clonotype has more than one count but fewer than ten. V is TRBV24-1 and J is TRBJ2-5, with 7 bases matching TRBD2. V shed 7 bases, J shed 5 bases, and the junction held 6 bases outside the gene matches. This CDR3 is 13 amino acids long. Germline loops: CDR1 KGHDR, CDR2 SFDVKD. CDR3 in amino acids: CATSLGRLETQYF. Written as DNA, the CDR3 is TGTGCCACCAGCCTCGGGAGGCTGGAGACCCAGTACTTC.

The V gene is TRBV11-3, the J gene TRBJ2-1, with a weak D call TRBD2 (6 bases). V shed 6 bases and J shed 6 bases, with 18 bases lying between them. The CDR3 runs 15 residues. Germline V gene lookup returns CDR1 SGHNT and CDR2 YENEEA. CDR3 region: CASSSAAEGFNEQFF. The CDR3 bases are TGTGCCAGCAGTTCCGCAGCGGAGGGGTTCAATGAGCAGTTCTTC.

This clonotype was seen more than once but under ten times. V gene TRBV5-1 combines with J gene TRBJ1-1; unclear D gene. Per the germline V gene, CDR1 is SGHRS and CDR2 is YFSETQ. Trimming left V 4 bases short and J 1 base short, with 14 bases between. This CDR3 contains 15 residues. The CDR3 loop reads CASSPKWEGNTEAFF. For the CDR3, the DNA is TGCGCCAGCAGCCCCAAATGGGAAGGGAACACTGAAGCTTTCTTT.